The clone carrying this TCR beta chain has just one count. Here immunoSEQ multiplex PCR was the method, and the copy in TCRdb shows in-frame clones only, minus some. The sample includes tens of thousands of clones, about 93% seen only once; the top ten take around 6%. The germline CDR1 and CDR2 sequences are LGHNA and YNFKEQ. V was pared by 5 bases and J by 4 bases, with 11 bases between. The CDR3 is made up of 14 amino acids. These data belong to a study of human thymus T cells. This sequence was found in a boy younger than two with a congenital heart defect but otherwise immunologically healthy. The chain uses TRBV4-2 and TRBJ2-2; D is undetermined. Sample: blood. Written as DNA, the CDR3 is TGTGCCAGCAGCGCCCGGAAATCCACCGGGGAGCTGTTTTTT. It specifies CASSARKSTGELFF.